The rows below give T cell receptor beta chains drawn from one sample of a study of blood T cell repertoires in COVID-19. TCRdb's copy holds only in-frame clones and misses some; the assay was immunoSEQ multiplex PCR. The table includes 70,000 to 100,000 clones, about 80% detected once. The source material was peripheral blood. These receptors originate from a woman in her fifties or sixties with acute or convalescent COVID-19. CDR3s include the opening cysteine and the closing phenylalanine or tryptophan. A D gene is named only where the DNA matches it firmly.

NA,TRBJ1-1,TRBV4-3,TGCGCCAGCAGCCAAGATCAAGGTTGGAGCACTGAAGCTTTCTTT,CASSQDQGWSTEAFF
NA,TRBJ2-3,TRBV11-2,TGTGCCAGCAGCTTAGATCAGGGCAGCACAGATACGCAGTATTTT,CASSLDQGSTDTQYF
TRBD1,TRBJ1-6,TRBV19,TGTGCCAGTAGCTGGGACAGGAATTCACCCCTCCACTTT,CASSWDRNSPLHF
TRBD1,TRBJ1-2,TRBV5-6,TGTGCCAGCAGCTCGGGACAGGGGATTGACTACACCTTC,CASSSGQGIDYTF
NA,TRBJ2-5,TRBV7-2,TGTGCCAGCAGCTCCCCCGACAGAAAAGAGACCCAGTACTTC,CASSSPDRKETQYF
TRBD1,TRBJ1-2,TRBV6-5,TGTGCCAGCAGACCACAGGGGTTTGGTGAGAGCTACACCTTC,CASRPQGFGESYTF
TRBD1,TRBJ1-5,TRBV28,TGTGCCAGCAGTTTGGACAGGGGTAGCAATCAGCCCCAGCATTTT,CASSLDRGSNQPQHF
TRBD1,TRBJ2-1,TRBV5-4,TGTGCCAGCAGCTTGCAGGGGGCGGCCTACAATGAGCAGTTCTTC,CASSLQGAAYNEQFF
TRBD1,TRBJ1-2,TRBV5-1,TGCGCCAGCAGCTATAACCCGGGACAGTATGGCTACACCTTC,CASSYNPGQYGYTF
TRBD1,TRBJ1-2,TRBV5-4,TGTGCCAGCAGCTCCAGGACAGGGGGAAACTATGGCTACACCTTC,CASSSRTGGNYGYTF
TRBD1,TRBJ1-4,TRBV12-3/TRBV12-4,TGTGCCAGCAGCGCGACAGGGGGCGAAAAACTGTTTTTT,CASSATGGEKLFF
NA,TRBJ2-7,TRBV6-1,TGTGCCAGCAGTGATCCCCGGGGGGCGCGGGAGCAGTACTTC,CASSDPRGAREQYF
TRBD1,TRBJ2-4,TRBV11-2,TGTGCCAGCAGCTTAGCGGGACAGCAAAACATTCAGTACTTC,CASSLAGQQNIQYF
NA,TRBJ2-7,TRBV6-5,TGTGCCAGCGTAGGGGCAGGGGTCGAGCAGTACTTC,CASVGAGVEQYF